This T cell receptor beta chain was found in a study of blood T cell repertoires in COVID-19. Clones were sequenced by immunoSEQ multiplex PCR, and TCRdb holds only the in-frame ones, with some missing. There are about 130,000 clones in the sample; 90% occur only once, and 3.5% to 5% lies in the top ten. V gave up 5 bases and J gave up 0 bases; unmatched junction bases: 10. This CDR3 is 17 amino acids long. The germline V gene has CDR1 SGHTA and CDR2 FQGTGA. The receptor's source is a man aged 55 to 70 with COVID-19, enrolled during active disease. The rearrangement joins TRBV7-3 to TRBJ2-1; 7 bases are shared with TRBD2. The sequenced sample was peripheral blood. This chain's CDR3 is CASSGRPGGSSYNEQFF. The CDR3, as DNA: TGTGCCAGCAGCGGCCGGCCGGGAGGAAGCTCCTACAATGAGCAGTTCTTC.